The following is a T cell receptor beta chain sequence with its context. Its antigen is currently unknown. The data stem from a study of cytomegalovirus exposure and HLA in healthy donors. This CDR3 has 12 residues. Trimming left V 7 bases short and J 7 bases short, with 11 bases between. Per germline, CDR1 LNHNV and CDR2 YYDKDF (reference sequence). Amplification used 60 Vbeta primers and 13 Jbeta primers. TCRdb keeps only in-frame clones here, not all; method: immunoSEQ multiplex PCR. This table has around 150,000 clones, around 81% appearing once. Notes on the study in general: It was shown in a later analysis that HLA-associated TCR beta chains were more clonally expanded than other, equally common chains. The authors enumerated 150 to 200 TCR beta chains as linked to cytomegalovirus.

The receptor was derived from a man between 40 and 49 years old in good health and CMV-seropositive. The sample comprised PBMCs. V and J are TRBV15 and TRBJ1-3; D might be TRBD1 (6 bases). The CDR3 DNA reads TGTGCCACCAAGGACAGCTGGAACACCATATATTTT. Its translation: CATKDSWNTIYF. Full variable domain (missing parts from reference TRBV15 and TRBJ1-3): DAMVIQNPRYQVTQFGKPVTLSCSQTLNHNVMYWYQQKSSQAPKLLFHYYDKDFNNEADTPDNFQSRRPNTSFCFLDIRSPGLGDTAMYLCATKDSWNTIYFGEGSWLTVV.